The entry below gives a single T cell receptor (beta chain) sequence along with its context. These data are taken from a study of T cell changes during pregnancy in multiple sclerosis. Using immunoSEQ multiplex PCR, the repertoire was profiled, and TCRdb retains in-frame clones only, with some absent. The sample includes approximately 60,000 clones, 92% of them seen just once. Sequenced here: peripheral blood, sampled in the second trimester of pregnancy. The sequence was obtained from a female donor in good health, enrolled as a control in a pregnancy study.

CDR3 nucleotide sequence: TGTGCCAGCAGCTTGGTGGGGACAGGGGAGTACTTC. This encodes CASSLVGTGEYF. This rearrangement joins TRBV5-4 to TRBJ2-7; 10 bases line up with TRBD1. The CDR3 runs to 12 residues. Germline trimming cut 0 bases from V and 11 bases from J; bases unmatched to any gene: 2. Germline lookup yields CDR1 SGHNT and CDR2 YYREEE (reference sequence).